The TCR beta chain under discussion was sequenced for a study of T-cell memory formation after mild COVID-19. Study details: Largely, the TCR clusters proved donor specific.

This CDR3 contains 14 residues. V lost 5 bases to trimming and J lost 3 bases; unmatched junction nucleotides: 3. Germline-derived CDR1 and CDR2 are SGHTA and FQGTGA. About this clonotype itself: The antigen is undetermined.

Study-wide findings and caveats: The study detected some responding clones in pre-infection memory, suggesting cross-reactive memory joined. CD4/CD8 balance characterized clones contracting day 15 to 85, and CD4+ skew characterized later expanders. Contracting CD4+ clones were located mainly in CM and EM, and CD8+ clones in EMRA.

MiXCR was run by TCRdb on the 5' RACE reads, yielding one entry per CDR3 protein. This sample has hundreds of thousands of distinct CDR3 sequences, with about a fifth found just once. The chain is built from TRBV7-3 and TRBJ1-1, with 10 bases aligning to TRBD1. The sequence came from an adult woman who had mild COVID-19 (a few samples of this study predate the infection). Cell type and time point are not known. Sequences were obtained from PBMCs or a T cell subset sorted from them (not recorded which). The CDR3 loop is CASSVDRGHTEAFF. CDR3 nucleotide sequence: TGTGCCAGCAGCGTCGACAGGGGGCACACTGAAGCTTTCTTT.